This TCR beta chain stems from a study of blood T cells in healthy people across ages (dated by TCRdb to the mid-2010s). Concerning the study at large: In model experiments, roughly one uniquely barcoded TCR beta cDNA molecule per two T cells was captured by template switching. Age-related changes in TCR beta repertoire diversity were measured in the study by deep sequencing normalized with unique cDNA molecular identifiers. To avoid experimental bias, donors of different ages were randomly spread across the sequencing lanes. For two donors (one aged 18 to 30 and one aged 80 or older), the study analyzed two additional independent replicas of 1 million unique cDNA reads from the same blood draw. The donors were split into four age groups: young (average 16 years), middle-aged (roughly 40), aged (roughly 68) and long-lived (under 90).

This clonotype was observed a few times. It lacks a known antigen. The sample holds no much larger clone one base away, and base qualities are not on file. CDR1 is given as MNHNS and CDR2 as SASEGT, both from the germline V gene. Between the V and J ends, shortened by 7 bases and 4 bases respectively, the junction contains 14 bases. The CDR3 numbers 14 residues from cysteine through phenylalanine. CDR3 DNA only is kept here, 42 bases in frame from base 1. The donors were roughly 39 Caucasian individuals from Russia, aged roughly 6 to 95 years, who were systemically healthy. Roughly 11 milliliters of peripheral blood were drawn from each donor into EDTA-treated Vacutainer tubes. Ficoll-Paque density-gradient centrifugation was used to isolate PBMCs, with at least 7 million per sample. Trizol reagent was used to extract total RNA from PBMCs, with at least 5 micrograms per sample. For every donor, flow cytometry on a PBMC aliquot measured the percentage of naive CD45RAhigh/CD27high T cells.

Library generation was performed with 5' RACE. The data were produced on an Illumina HiSeq 2500. A second PCR of 7 to 11 cycles was run with a J-beta primer mix and a sample-barcoded 5' primer. A unique molecular identifier was introduced onto each TCR beta cDNA molecule by a template-switch 5' adaptor carrying 12 random nucleotides. Each sample yielded at least 2.5 million CDR3-containing paired-end reads. All of the RNA was converted into first-strand cDNA using the Mint cDNA synthesis kit, with a TRBC-specific oligonucleotide serving as the primer. After uracil-DNA glycosylase treatment, a first 18-cycle PCR used universal primers M1SS and BC2_uni_R on all cDNA. Per the original workflow: For normalization, 1 million high-quality reads were randomly selected from each sample, with every read carrying a distinct molecular identifier. Reads sharing molecular identifiers were discarded rather than binned into consensus sequences. MiTCR, with a Q25 quality threshold and the strictest error-elimination algorithm, was used for CDR3 identification, clonotype clustering and error correction. A nonparametric unseen species model with Euler transformation was used to estimate lower-bound total TCR beta diversity. The public sequencing data were trimmed at Q25 with fastp and processed into clonotypes with MiXCR by TCRdb, which kept only in-frame beta chains. Every entry covers one CDR3 protein and lists the most common genes and DNA from its rows. The V and J calls reflect TCRdb's pipeline rather than the authors' work. The sample contains about 1,500,000 distinct CDR3 sequences, 42% of them found a single time. Of the sample, under 8% falls within the top ten clones.

What the authors observed across the whole study: Because donor CMV infection status was unknown, age-related changes in expanded clonotypes were potentially confounded. The percentage of naive T cells measured by flow cytometry correlated strongly with observed TCR beta diversity. Estimates of total diversity from one million sequenced T cells were regarded as lower bounds and underestimates. The long-lived group showed more naive CD4+ T cells, fewer expanded clones and increased TCR diversity than the aged group, suggesting age selection. Observed TCR beta diversity per million T cells fell roughly linearly with age, and a significant reduction was already apparent by age around 40. Bulk unsorted PBMC profiling prevented conclusive comparison of naive and antigen-experienced compartments.

The chain couples TRBV6-1 to TRBJ2-1; TRBD2 is a possible D gene, resting on 7 matching bases. The sequence was obtained from a woman in her late teens or twenties in good health. Sequencing was done on a sample of blood. The CDR3 corresponds to CASIWGGAYNEQFF. The sequence in DNA is TGTGCCAGCATATGGGGGGGGGCGTACAATGAGCAGTTCTTC.